Included here is one TCR beta chain sequence, with context. Its antigen is still unknown. This specimen comes from a study of T cell responses to AZD1222 COVID-19 vaccine. Study summary: Pooling covered second doses at about 4 or about 12 weeks.

Sequenced by immunoSEQ multiplex PCR; TCRdb stores in-frame clones only, minus some. The sample lists about 130,000 clones, about 92% occurring once. Findings and caveats of the study: Spike-specific TCR breadth and depth both grew after two AZD1222 doses. Nearly half of unique spike-specific TCRs reportedly avoided B.1.351 and B.1.1.7 mutated regions. Repertoire collection took place solely once the T cell response had peaked.

CDR1 is MNHEY and CDR2 is SMNVEV in the germline V gene (reference sequence). V lost 6 bases and J lost 0, with 17 bases in between. This CDR3 is built from 17 residues. Here the sequenced sample was peripheral blood, taken on day 0 of AZD1222 vaccination. The chain employs TRBV27 and TRBJ1-4; perhaps TRBD1 as D (5 bases). This TCR was sampled from an adult in good health. The CDR3 here is CASRTRDGTSTNEKLFF. CDR3 bases: TGTGCCAGCAGGACTAGGGACGGAACCTCAACTAATGAAAAACTGTTTTTT.